In this sample, the clone carrying this T cell receptor (beta chain) turned up once. Generated by immunoSEQ multiplex PCR, the TCRdb table keeps only in-frame clones and is missing some. Among about 86,000 clones listed, approximately 90% were seen once. This entry comes from a study of OX40 agonist ivuxolimab in advanced cancers. The CDR3 consists of 14 residues. Germline V gives CDR1 MDHEN, CDR2 SYDVKM. The V end lost 5 bases, the J end lost 5 bases, and 13 bases lay between the germline ends. This TCR was sampled from an adult with an advanced solid tumor such as melanoma, head and neck, liver or kidney cancer. The rearrangement joins TRBV28 to TRBJ2-1, with D unclear. This specimen was CD4+ or CD8+ T cells sorted from blood, taken in a trial of the OX40 agonist ivuxolimab. The CDR3 is CASSAADRDNEQFF. In DNA, the CDR3 is TGTGCCAGCAGTGCCGCGGACCGGGACAATGAGCAGTTCTTC.